These 22 T cell receptor beta chains came from one sample sequenced in a study of cytomegalovirus exposure and HLA in healthy donors. The table came from immunoSEQ multiplex PCR; TCRdb's copy has only in-frame clones and leaves some out. The sample lists fewer than 75,000 clones, roughly 92% occurring once. Sequenced sample: PBMCs. These receptor sequences come from a woman younger than 30 in good health and CMV-seropositive.

This clone came up once. The V and J genes are TRBV19 and TRBJ2-6, with D possibly being TRBD2 (5 bases). With 4 bases removed from V and 2 bases from J, the gap between germline ends came to 9 bases. The length of the CDR3 is 15 residues. The V gene's germline CDR1 is LNHDA and CDR2 SQIVND (reference sequence). CDR3 region: CASSKDSAGANVLTF. The CDR3 DNA reads as TGTGCCAGTAGTAAGGACTCGGCTGGGGCCAACGTCCTGACTTTC.

CDR3 loop: CAWNTIDRGRTEAFF. The CDR3 DNA is TGTGCCTGGAATACAATTGACAGGGGGCGAACTGAAGCTTTCTTT. This chain joins TRBV30 and TRBJ1-1; the match to TRBD1 covers 10 bases. The CDR3 loop spans 15 amino acids. V shed 4 bases, J shed 5 bases, and the junction held 10 bases outside the gene matches. Germline lookup yields CDR1 GTSNPN and CDR2 SVGIG (reference sequence).

This clone was seen once. The chain carries TRBV6-6 and TRBJ2-7; D is unclear. Germline V CDR1 and CDR2: MNHNY, SVGAGI (reference sequence). The CDR3 covers 16 residues. Between the trimmed V and J ends, which lost 0 bases and 2 bases, there was a span of 14 bases. The chain's CDR3 is CASSYSSEGAAYEQYF. CDR3 DNA sequence: TGTGCCAGCAGTTACTCGTCGGAAGGTGCGGCCTACGAGCAGTACTTC.

The chain is built from TRBV27 and TRBJ2-7; 11 positions match TRBD1. The trim removed 5 bases at V and 4 bases at J, leaving 7 bases unmatched. This CDR3 spans 15 amino acids. Germline CDR1 MNHEY, CDR2 SMNVEV (reference sequence). CDR3 amino acids: CASSRPGDRGYEQYF. The DNA for the CDR3 is TGTGCCAGCAGTCGTCCCGGGGACAGGGGGTACGAGCAGTACTTC.

The chain carries TRBV10-3 and TRBJ1-5, with 9 bases identical to TRBD1. CDR1 is ENHRY, CDR2 SYGVKD, per germline. V lost 7 bases to trimming and J lost 7 bases; unmatched junction nucleotides: 8. The CDR3 is 14 amino acids. The CDR3 DNA is TGTGCCATCAATTCGGACAGGGGAAACCAGCCCCAGCATTTT. Amino acid sequence: CAINSDRGNQPQHF.

This clone was seen a single time. The chain employs TRBV30 and TRBJ2-2, with 10 bases that match TRBD1. The CDR3 is 16 residues long. J gave up 7 bases and V 3 bases, and 11 bases lay outside the gene matches. Germline V gene sequence: CDR1 GTSNPN, CDR2 SVGIG (reference sequence). The CDR3 is CAWRDRDRGSIGELFF. The CDR3, as DNA: TGTGCCTGGAGGGACCGGGACAGGGGTTCAATCGGGGAGCTGTTTTTT.

The rearrangement joins TRBV5-5 to TRBJ2-4; 9 nucleotides match TRBD1. Trimming took 0 bases from V and 0 from J; bases not matched to a gene: 7. Germline-derived CDR1 and CDR2 are SGHKS and YYEKEE (reference sequence). This CDR3 has 18 residues. CDR3 sequence: CASSLAGTGKIAKNIQYF. The CDR3, as DNA: TGTGCCAGCAGCTTGGCTGGGACAGGGAAGATAGCCAAAAACATTCAGTACTTC.

CDR3 in amino acids: CASSPGTGGVYEQYF. In DNA form, the CDR3 reads TGTGCCAGCAGCCCTGGGACAGGGGGCGTCTACGAGCAGTACTTC. The chain carries TRBV11-2 and TRBJ2-7; 12 nucleotides align to TRBD1. V trimming: 5 bases; J trimming: 3 bases; junction bases outside the gene matches: 5. Germline-derived CDR1 and CDR2 are SGHAT and FQNNGV. The CDR3 length is 15 residues.

The rearrangement uses TRBV5-4 and TRBJ2-3; 11 positions agree with TRBD2. From germline, CDR1 is SGHNT and CDR2 YYREEE (reference sequence). The CDR3 length is 16 residues. V lost 2 bases, J lost 7 bases, and 9 bases stayed unmatched. The CDR3: CASSFPSGRMVNTQYF. Here the CDR3 DNA reads TGTGCCAGCAGCTTTCCTAGCGGGAGGATGGTAAATACGCAGTATTTT.

The chain has TRBV30 and TRBJ2-3; the D gene is possibly TRBD2 (6 bases). There are 14 residues in the CDR3. V was trimmed by 0 bases and J by 6 bases, leaving 13 bases between them. Germline V CDR1 and CDR2: GTSNPN, SVGIG (reference sequence). The CDR3 reads CAWSVGGFGDTQYF. The DNA of the CDR3 is TGTGCCTGGAGTGTCGGGGGTTTCGGGGATACGCAGTATTTT.

The chain combines TRBV27 with TRBJ1-1; D is possibly TRBD1 (5 bases). The germline V and J ends were trimmed by 9 bases and 1 base, with 12 bases remaining between them. Per germline, CDR1 MNHEY and CDR2 SMNVEV (reference sequence). The CDR3 totals 13 residues. CDR3 loop: CASRQTANTEAFF. The CDR3 region has the DNA TGTGCCAGTCGACAGACAGCGAACACTGAAGCTTTCTTT.

The V call is TRBV18, the J call TRBJ1-1; possibly TRBD1 for D (5 bases). The germline gives CDR1 KGHSH, CDR2 LQKENI. Trimming pared 3 bases from V and 8 bases from J, leaving 19 bases between. The CDR3 totals 15 residues. Here the CDR3 reads CASSPTVAGINEAFF. The CDR3 nucleotides are TGTGCCAGCTCACCGACAGTAGCAGGGATCAACGAAGCTTTCTTT.

V gene TRBV11-2 combines with J gene TRBJ2-1; perhaps TRBD2 as D (5 bases). The germline gives CDR1 SGHAT, CDR2 FQNNGV. V lost 5 bases and J 0 bases, leaving 17 bases between the germline ends. This CDR3 is built from 17 residues. CDR3 in amino acids: CASSGSGRVRSYNEQFF. The CDR3 DNA sequence: TGTGCCAGCAGCGGATCTGGGCGGGTCCGCTCCTACAATGAGCAGTTCTTC.

V usage is TRBV19 and J usage is TRBJ2-7; 7 bases map to TRBD2. The CDR3 is 16 residues long. Germline CDR1 LNHDA, CDR2 SQIVND (reference sequence). J was trimmed by 2 bases and V by 2 bases; bases with no gene match: 9. Written as DNA, the CDR3 is TGTGCCAGTAGTATAACGGGAGGTAGCGGCACCTACGAGCAGTACTTC. It encodes CASSITGGSGTYEQYF.

The chain couples TRBV5-1 to TRBJ2-1; D might be TRBD1 (5 bases). Trimming stripped 4 bases from V and 7 bases from J, with 18 bases between. The CDR3 length is 15 residues. CDR1 and CDR2 (germline): SGHRS, YFSETQ. The CDR3 here is CASSVTVADANEQFF. CDR3 sequence (DNA): TGCGCCAGCAGCGTGACAGTAGCAGATGCAAATGAGCAGTTCTTC.

The rearrangement uses TRBV6-5 and TRBJ1-1; D is undetermined. This CDR3 spans 15 amino acids. Germline loops: CDR1 MNHEY, CDR2 SVGAGI. The V and J ends lost 5 bases and 8 bases respectively, with 21 bases between them. CDR3 region: CASSPDRVLGSEAFF. The CDR3, as DNA: TGTGCCAGCAGTCCCGATCGGGTCCTCGGGAGCGAAGCTTTCTTT.

The chain recombines TRBV30 with TRBJ2-7, with unresolved D. The germline V gene has CDR1 GTSNPN and CDR2 SVGIG (reference sequence). Between the trimmed V and J ends, which lost 5 bases and 2 bases, there was a span of 13 bases. This CDR3 comprises 13 residues. The CDR3 here is CAWCLEVPYEQYF. In DNA, the CDR3 is TGTGCCTGGTGTCTCGAGGTACCCTACGAGCAGTACTTC.

V gene TRBV5-1 combines with J gene TRBJ2-2; D gene uncertain. The V end lost 0 bases, the J end lost 2 bases, and 5 bases lay between the germline ends. This CDR3 has 14 amino acids. Germline CDR1 is SGHRS and CDR2 is YFSETQ. The CDR3 DNA reads TGCGCCAGCAGCTTGGACTATAACACCGGGGAGCTGTTTTTT. Its protein is CASSLDYNTGELFF.

This clone was observed a few times. This sequence joins TRBV10-1 and TRBJ2-7; TRBD2 matches 9 bases. Germline-derived CDR1 and CDR2 are WNHNN and SYGVQD (reference sequence). The CDR3 spans 14 residues. Trimming at V came to 0 bases and at J to 12 bases, leaving 9 bases not matched to a gene. The CDR3 loop reads CASSESSGGLRLYF. The CDR3 DNA follows: TGCGCCAGCAGTGAGTCTAGCGGGGGACTGCGGTTGTACTTC.

V is TRBV4-1 and J is TRBJ2-7; 7 bases fit TRBD1. Germline loops: CDR1 MGHRA, CDR2 YSYEKL. V trimming: 1 base; J trimming: 2 bases; junction bases outside the gene matches: 5. This CDR3 has 15 amino acids. DNA of the CDR3: TGCGCCAGCAGCCAAGGCTTCAGGGGGACCTACGAGCAGTACTTC. Amino acid sequence: CASSQGFRGTYEQYF.

V and J are TRBV6-1 and TRBJ2-2, with 8 bases lining up with TRBD2. Germline V gene data show CDR1 as MNHNS and CDR2 as SASEGT. With V trimmed by 2 bases and J by 5 bases, 4 bases remained unmatched. This CDR3 spans 15 amino acids. Here the CDR3 DNA reads TGTGCCAGCAGTGAAATGAGCGGGAGAACCGGGGAGCTGTTTTTT. Its protein is CASSEMSGRTGELFF.

The gene calls are TRBV11-1 and TRBJ2-5, with no clear D. The CDR3 is made up of 13 amino acids. V shed 0 bases and J shed 3 bases, with 5 bases lying between them. Germline V gene data show CDR1 as SGHAT and CDR2 as FQDESV (reference sequence). The CDR3 nucleotides read TGTGCCAGCAGCTTAGCTCCTAAAGAGACCCAGTACTTC. Protein: CASSLAPKETQYF.